The rows below give T cell receptor beta chains drawn from one sample of a study of blood T cell repertoires in COVID-19. Here immunoSEQ multiplex PCR was the method, and the copy in TCRdb shows in-frame clones only, minus some. Of about 290,000 clones in the sample, 85% were seen once. Sequenced material: peripheral blood. These receptors all come from a woman between 45 and 65 years old with active or convalescent COVID-19. Each CDR3 is given with its conserved first and last residue. D genes are given only for firm matches. The size entry is marked missing in some rows and otherwise reads once, few, many or a size class.

J,D,V,size,DNA,CDR3
TRBJ1-5,.,TRBV7-8,.,TGTGCCAGCAGTAGTTCCGTTAATAGCAATCAGCCCCAGCATTTT,CASSSSVNSNQPQHF
TRBJ1-2,TRBD1,TRBV3-1/TRBV3-2,.,TGTGCCAGCAGCCACGGGCCAGGGGGCTCGGAGGGCTACACCTTC,CASSHGPGGSEGYTF
TRBJ1-1,.,TRBV7-9,.,TGTGCCAGCAGCTTATTCCAGACTATGAACACTGAAGCTTTCTTT,CASSLFQTMNTEAFF
TRBJ1-2,TRBD1,TRBV7-3,.,TGTGCCAGCAGCTTAAAAGGCCGACAGGGCTATGGCTACACCTTC,CASSLKGRQGYGYTF
TRBJ2-7,.,TRBV7-9,.,TGTGCCAGCAGCTTAGCACGCAGGGCATTTGAGCAGTACTTC,CASSLARRAFEQYF
TRBJ1-5,TRBD1,TRBV2,once,TGTGCCAGCAGCGCGGACAGGGCAAAAGATCAGCCCCAGCATTTT,CASSADRAKDQPQHF
TRBJ1-1,.,TRBV7-9,.,TGTGCCAGCAGCTTATTACAGGGCCCGAACACTGAAGCTTTCTTT,CASSLLQGPNTEAFF
TRBJ2-1,.,TRBV19,.,TGTGCCAGTAGTTCCGTCGGAGGCGGGATGGGAATCGGTGAGCAGTTCTTC,CASSSVGGGMGIGEQFF
TRBJ1-5,.,TRBV6-1,.,TGTGCCAGCAGTGAAGAGTGGAGTCAGCCCCAGCATTTT,CASSEEWSQPQHF
TRBJ2-1,TRBD2,TRBV6-4,.,TGTGCCAGCAGTGGTGATAGCGGGGACCTCGCGGAGCAGTTCTTC,CASSGDSGDLAEQFF
TRBJ1-1,.,TRBV11-3,.,TGTGCCAGCAGCTTAGACGCGGTGTTGGACACTGAAGCTTTCTTT,CASSLDAVLDTEAFF
TRBJ2-1,.,TRBV5-6,.,TGTGCCAGCAGCTTGGGGCGGAGCTCCTACAATGAGCAGTTCTTC,CASSLGRSSYNEQFF
TRBJ2-5,TRBD1,TRBV3-1/TRBV3-2,.,TGTGCCAGCAGCTCCGGGACAGGGGCAGAGACCCAGTACTTC,CASSSGTGAETQYF
TRBJ2-5,.,TRBV30,.,TGTGCCTGGACGGGGAATCAAGAGACCCAGTACTTC,CAWTGNQETQYF
TRBJ2-7,.,TRBV7-8,few,TGTGCCAGCAGCTTACAGCCGGGTTCAAGCTACGAGCAGTACTTC,CASSLQPGSSYEQYF
TRBJ2-1,TRBD2,TRBV3-1/TRBV3-2,.,TGTGCCAGCAGCCAGCTTGGTGGGACTAGCGGGATCAATGAGCAGTTCTTC,CASSQLGGTSGINEQFF
TRBJ2-3,.,TRBV6-1,.,TGTGCCAGCAGTGATACAAATACGCAGTATTTT,CASSDTNTQYF
TRBJ2-3,TRBD2,TRBV30,.,TGTGCCTCGCGGGCCGGGGGGGCTAGCACAGATACGCAGTATTTT,CASRAGGASTDTQYF
TRBJ1-3,TRBD1,TRBV11-2,.,TGTGCCAGCAGCCCCAGGACAGGCCTGTCTGGAAACACCATATATTTT,CASSPRTGLSGNTIYF
TRBJ2-4,TRBD2,TRBV4-2,.,TGTGCCAGCAGCCAAGAACCGAATGGGGGCGGGAGGGTAACCAAAAACATTCAGTACTTC,CASSQEPNGGGRVTKNIQYF
TRBJ1-3,.,TRBV7-2,once,TGTGCCAGCAGCTCCCCCGGCGGGAGGGGCTTTGGAAACACCATATATTTT,CASSSPGGRGFGNTIYF
TRBJ2-6,.,TRBV5-1,.,TGCGCCAGCAGCTTTGGAGGCTCTGGGGCCAACGTCCTGACTTTC,CASSFGGSGANVLTF
TRBJ2-5,TRBD2,TRBV9,.,TGTGCCAGCAGCGTAGCTACAAGGGGGACTAGCGGCCCCCAAGAGACCCAGTACTTC,CASSVATRGTSGPQETQYF
TRBJ1-1,.,TRBV29-1,.,TGCAGCGGTCGAAACGGGGCTGAAGCTTTCTTT,CSGRNGAEAFF
TRBJ2-7,.,TRBV25-1,.,TGTGCCAGCAGTGAGCTTGCAGGGCGGTACGAGCAGTACTTC,CASSELAGRYEQYF
TRBJ1-4,TRBD1,TRBV7-9,many,TGTGCCAGCAGCTTAGCGTGGGGGACAGGGGGGCACCAGAATGAAAAACTGTTTTTT,CASSLAWGTGGHQNEKLFF
TRBJ2-1,TRBD2,TRBV14,.,TGTGCCAGCAGCCCGGGGACTAGCGGGGTTAGAAGCTCCTACAATGAGCAGTTCTTC,CASSPGTSGVRSSYNEQFF
TRBJ2-7,TRBD1,TRBV25-1,.,TGTGCCAGCAGTGAGGTCGGGACAGGGAATGCCTACGAGCAGTACTTC,CASSEVGTGNAYEQYF
TRBJ2-4,.,TRBV11-2,.,TGTGCCAGCAGCACACAGGGGGGGCTCGGAAACATTCAGTACTTC,CASSTQGGLGNIQYF
TRBJ1-2,.,TRBV20-1,.,TGCAGTGCTTTGACAGGCTACACCTTC,CSALTGYTF
TRBJ1-2,TRBD1,TRBV6-5,.,TGTGCCAGCAGTCCCGCAGGGGGCGGAGGCGGCTACACCTTC,CASSPAGGGGGYTF
TRBJ2-1,TRBD2,TRBV6-5,.,TGTGCCAGCAGTTCCCGGACTAGCGGGATTTCGGATGAGCAGTTCTTC,CASSSRTSGISDEQFF
TRBJ2-7,.,TRBV7-2,once,TGTGCCAGCAGCTTAGCGGTTCACAGTTCCCTCTCCTACTTC,CASSLAVHSSLSYF
TRBJ2-7,.,TRBV21-1,.,TGTGCCAGTGGACTAGCGGGAGGGCCTAAACAAGACTTC,CASGLAGGPKQDF
TRBJ2-2,.,TRBV4-1,.,TGCGCCAGCAGCCAAGGCAGGGCGAACACCGGGGAGCTGTTTTTT,CASSQGRANTGELFF
TRBJ2-5,TRBD1,TRBV12-3/TRBV12-4,.,TGTGCCAGCAGTACAGGGGTCCAAGAGACCCAGTACTTC,CASSTGVQETQYF
TRBJ2-6,.,TRBV27,.,TGTGCCAGCAGTTTCCCTGACAGGGACTCCCTCTCTGGGGCCAACGTCCTGACTTTC,CASSFPDRDSLSGANVLTF
TRBJ2-2,TRBD1,TRBV12-3/TRBV12-4,.,TGTGCCAGCAGGGGACAGTACACCGGGGAGCTGTTTTTT,CASRGQYTGELFF
TRBJ2-7,TRBD2,TRBV6-5,.,TGTGCCAGCAGCAACACCGGGACTAGAGACTACGAGCAGTACTTC,CASSNTGTRDYEQYF
TRBJ2-1,.,TRBV7-9,.,TGTGCCAGCAGCTTCGCAGGAACATTTTCCTACAATGAGCAGTTCTTC,CASSFAGTFSYNEQFF